These 18 T cell receptor beta chains came from one sample sequenced in a study of blood T cells in healthy people across ages (dated by TCRdb to between 2015 and 2016). Receptors were amplified or captured by 5' RACE. The sequencer listed for this sample is Illumina HiSeq 2500. A second PCR of about 6 to 11 cycles was performed with a sample-barcoded 5' primer and a J-beta primer mix. Using fastp at Q25 and MiXCR, TCRdb reprocessed the public reads and kept productive beta chains. Identical CDR3 protein sequences are pooled into one entry, listed with their most common genes and DNA. This sample has hundreds of thousands of distinct CDR3 sequences in its table, and about three fifths of those were observed once. The ten largest clones capture 20% to 25% of the sample. The material sequenced was blood. These receptors were collected from a man aged 25 to 40 in good health.

The chain combines TRBV28 with TRBJ2-3; D is unclear. This CDR3 contains 15 residues. The germline V gene has CDR1 MDHEN and CDR2 SYDVKM. Trimming left V 2 bases short and J 1 base short, with 10 bases between. The CDR3 protein is CASSLERVRTDTQYF. CDR3 DNA: TGTGCCAGCAGTTTAGAAAGAGTCCGCACAGATACGCAGTATTTT.

V usage is TRBV27 and J usage is TRBJ1-5; possibly TRBD1 for D (6 bases). Trimming removed 2 bases from V and 1 base from J, with 21 bases in between. The CDR3 totals 19 residues. CDR1 is MNHEY and CDR2 is SMNVEV in the germline V gene (reference sequence). The CDR3 is CASSLGRGGGRWSNQPQHF. The CDR3 coding sequence is TGTGCCAGCAGTTTAGGGAGAGGGGGAGGGCGATGGAGCAATCAGCCCCAGCATTTT.

This chain links TRBV27 with TRBJ2-1; 7 bases map to TRBD2. V dropped 2 bases and J dropped 4; count of bases not matched to a gene: 5. The CDR3 consists of 15 residues. In germline, CDR1 is MNHEY, CDR2 SMNVEV (reference sequence). This CDR3 is CASSLGGSTYNEQFF. The CDR3 region has the DNA TGTGCCAGCAGTTTAGGCGGGAGCACGTACAATGAGCAGTTCTTC.

This clonotype was counted only a few times. The CDR3 spells CASSPGTGVRETQYF. CDR3 nucleotides: TGTGCCAGCAGTCCGGGGACAGGGGTTCGCGAGACCCAGTACTTC. The chain has TRBV6-6 and TRBJ2-5, with TRBD1 matching 10 bases. The junction had 8 bases not matched to a gene; V was cut back by 5 bases and J by 5 bases. The germline V gene has CDR1 MNHNY and CDR2 SVGAGI (reference sequence). The CDR3 has 15 residues.

The rearrangement joins TRBV7-9 to TRBJ2-4; D perhaps matches TRBD1 (6 bases). The J call may be mistaken, given a closer DNA end match to TRBJ2-7. Germline loops: CDR1 SEHNR, CDR2 FQNEAQ (reference sequence). The CDR3 contains 14 residues. The CDR3 region has the DNA TGTGCCAGCAGCTCGATTGACAGGTCCTACGAGCAGTACTTC. It is translated as CASSSIDRSYEQYF.

The chain uses TRBV11-1 and TRBJ1-4; D is undetermined. This CDR3 is built from 14 residues. V was pared by 2 bases and J by 5 bases, with 9 bases between. The germline gives CDR1 SGHAT, CDR2 FQDESV (reference sequence). CDR3 in DNA: TGTGCCAGCAGCTTAACCTCGGGGAATGAAAAACTGTTTTTT. It translates to CASSLTSGNEKLFF.

The V and J genes are TRBV6-6 and TRBJ2-1; a possible D gene is TRBD1 (8 bases). The CDR3 is 15 residues long. Looked up from germline, CDR1 is MNHNY and CDR2 is SVGAGI (reference sequence). The V end was cut by 5 bases, the J end by 4 bases, with 15 bases between. For the CDR3, the DNA is TGTGCCAGCAGTCTGGTACAGGGGGGGTACAATGAGCAGTTCTTC. This translates into CASSLVQGGYNEQFF.

This clonotype was counted a few times. The chain carries TRBV20-1 and TRBJ1-4; D is undetermined. The CDR3 is 12 residues long. Looked up from germline, CDR1 is DFQATT and CDR2 is SNEGSKA (reference sequence). Trimming removed 2 bases from V and 5 bases from J, with 6 bases in between. The CDR3: CSARSQNEKLFF. In DNA form, the CDR3 reads TGCAGTGCTAGATCGCAGAATGAAAAACTGTTTTTT.

This clonotype was detected only once. V and J are TRBV12-3 or TRBV12-4 and TRBJ2-1; 12 bases map to TRBD2. The CDR3 is 14 amino acids. J was trimmed by 8 bases and V by 10 bases; bases with no gene match: 9. The CDR3 sequence is CANYTSGGLDEQFF. CDR3 nucleotides: TGTGCCAATTATACTAGCGGGGGGTTGGATGAGCAGTTCTTC.

This clonotype showed up just a few times. The chain carries TRBV20-1 and TRBJ2-3; weak D call: TRBD2 (6 bases). V gave up 2 bases and J gave up 2 bases, with 14 bases separating them. Germline V CDR1 and CDR2: DFQATT, SNEGSKA (reference sequence). CDR3 length: 15 amino acids. CDR3 sequence (DNA): TGCAGTGCTAGATCCGGGGACTTCCCCACAGATACGCAGTATTTT. This translates into CSARSGDFPTDTQYF.

The V gene is TRBV5-1, the J gene TRBJ2-7, with D possibly being TRBD2 (6 bases). The J call is uncertain, as TRBJ2-5 better fits the DNA end. The CDR3 extends over 15 amino acids. Germline V gives CDR1 SGHRS, CDR2 YFSETQ. The CDR3 loop is CASSLGLVHGETQYF. CDR3 nucleotides: TGCGCCAGCAGCTTGGGACTAGTTCATGGGGAGACCCAGTACTTC.

V is TRBV6-1 and J is TRBJ1-4; D is ambiguous. Trimming pared 6 bases from V and 4 bases from J, leaving 9 bases between. The length of the CDR3 is 13 residues. Germline CDR1 is MNHNS and CDR2 is SASEGT. The CDR3 protein is CASRRDLNEKLFF. The DNA for the CDR3 is TGTGCCAGCAGAAGGGATCTTAATGAAAAACTGTTTTTT.

The chain joins TRBV9 to TRBJ2-3, with D tentatively TRBD1 or TRBD2 (6 bases each). Trimming stripped 3 bases from V and 2 bases from J, with 13 bases between. This CDR3 spans 15 amino acids. From germline, CDR1 is SGDLS and CDR2 YYNGEE. CDR3 sequence: CASSGTGRHTDTQYF. In DNA, the CDR3 is TGTGCCAGCAGCGGTACAGGGAGGCACACAGATACGCAGTATTTT.

This CDR3 is CASAGGTSGTDTQYF. CDR3 in DNA: TGTGCCTCTGCCGGGGGCACCTCGGGCACAGATACGCAGTATTTT. The gene calls are TRBV11-1 and TRBJ2-3, with D perhaps TRBD1 or TRBD2 (6 bases each). The ends were cut back, 11 bases at V and 1 base at J, with 19 bases in the middle. The length of the CDR3 is 15 residues. Looked up from germline, CDR1 is SGHAT and CDR2 is FQDESV (reference sequence). The variable domain in full, completed from reference TRBV11-1 and TRBJ2-3, reads EAEVAQSPRYKITEKSQAVAFWCDPISGHATLYWYRQILGQGPELLVQFQDESVVDDSQLPKDRFSAERLKGVDSTLKIQPAELGDSAMYLCASAGGTSGTDTQYFGPGTRLTVL.

This clonotype has only a few counts. This chain uses TRBV10-3 with TRBJ2-1, with D tentatively TRBD2 (6 bases). Germline CDR1 reads ENHRY; CDR2 reads SYGVKD. The CDR3 is 15 amino acids. Trimming removed 6 bases at V and 5 bases at J, with 17 bases between. The chain's CDR3 is CAIREGLASDNEQFF. The CDR3 nucleotides are TGTGCCATCAGAGAGGGACTGGCCAGCGACAATGAGCAGTTCTTC.

The V and J genes are TRBV9 and TRBJ2-4; 8 bases line up with TRBD2. Germline CDR1 and CDR2: SGDLS and YYNGEE. This CDR3 region has 15 residues. Unmatched junction bases numbered 5, after V lost 4 bases and J lost 2 bases. The CDR3, as DNA: TGTGCCAGCAGCCTTAGCGGGATGTCCAAAAACATTCAGTACTTC. Residues: CASSLSGMSKNIQYF.

The rearrangement joins TRBV18 to TRBJ2-7, with a tentative D call TRBD1 (5 bases). The V and J ends lost 2 bases and 1 base respectively, with 12 bases between them. The CDR3 contains 15 residues. CDR1 is KGHSH and CDR2 is LQKENI in the germline V gene. The CDR3 loop is CASSPSGLPSYEQYF. The CDR3 DNA reads as TGTGCCAGCTCACCATCAGGGCTTCCTTCCTACGAGCAGTACTTC.

The chain employs TRBV7-2 and TRBJ2-7; possibly TRBD1 or TRBD2 for D (5 bases each). The CDR3 consists of 13 residues. V lost 2 bases and J lost 6, with 11 bases in between. The germline V gene has CDR1 SGHTA and CDR2 FQGNSA. CDR3 bases: TGTGCCAGCAGCTTATCGGGGACCCCCGAGCAGTACTTC. Residues: CASSLSGTPEQYF.